The entry below describes one TCR beta chain. This clone's antigen is unknown. No clone much larger than this one lies a single base away; base qualities are absent. This entry comes from a study of spatial heterogeneity in lung cancer (dated by TCRdb to the late 2010s). Regarding the study in general: Beta-chain transcripts were consistently detected in greater numbers than alpha-chain transcripts, which likely reflects a higher abundance of beta-chain transcripts. In the raw uncorrected reads, each unique combination of TCR and UMI appeared on average more than ten times. In non-small cell lung cancer, the study made a quantitative comparison of TCR alpha and beta repertoires among multiple tumor regions, matched nontumor lung and blood. TCR repertoire features were related to nonsynonymous mutation counts determined by whole-exome sequencing of tumor tissue. Both alpha and beta chains were TCR-sequenced in samples taken at surgery, namely 220 tumor regions, 62 to 65 matched nontumor lung samples and 55 to 60 PBMC samples.

The library was built by means of 5' RACE. This sample was sequenced with a NextSeq 500. The TCR library protocol attached a unique molecular identifier to each TCR cDNA molecule to allow correction of PCR and sequencing errors. The published analysis was carried out like this. TCR identification, UMI-based error correction and CDR3 extraction were performed with Decombinator tools. TCRs above a frequency of 2 per 1,000, corresponding to the top 1% of the tumor frequency distribution, were defined as expanded. Renyi diversity was computed with the R vegan package after each repertoire had been subsampled 100 times to 5,000 TCRs. CDR3 similarity networks were built from amino acid triplet string-kernel similarity, connecting CDR3s with pairwise similarity above 0.82. In-frame beta chains were kept once TCRdb had trimmed the public reads at Q25 with fastp and called clones with MiXCR. Rows are unified per CDR3 protein, each entry keeping the most common DNA and genes. The V and J calls were determined by TCRdb, not by the authors. The sample has about 36,000 distinct CDR3 sequences on record, 4% to 6% of them singletons. The leading ten clones occupy roughly 26% of the sample.

Results and caveats for the whole study, not just this receptor: Confirming at a functional level the hypothesis that regional TCRs recognize regional mutations was considered to require additional single-cell paired TCR alpha and beta sequencing. Ubiquitous expanded tumor TCRs were found in blood more often at tumor resection than at routine follow-up.

The meaning of the sample's time point label: sample taken at primary tumor resection. Whole RNA extracted from tumor and nontumor lung tissue, or from cryopreserved PBMC samples, was used for TCR sequencing without cell sorting. The donors were some 70 patients from the lung TRACERx cohort who had early-stage, untreated non-small cell lung cancer. Only patients for whom sufficient RNA was available from at least two tumor regions were selected for TCR sequencing. At the junction V is shortened by 5 bases and J by 0 bases, with 11 bases in between. According to the germline V gene, CDR1 reads SGHTA and CDR2 reads FQGNSA. The CDR3 numbers 14 residues from cysteine through phenylalanine. Left in the record is the CDR3 DNA by itself, 42 bases read in frame from the first base.

Sequencing was performed on PBMCs, taken at surgery. The chain is assembled from TRBV7-2 and TRBJ2-7; too little of a D gene remains to name it. This clonotype originated in a female donor with early-stage non-small cell lung cancer. The CDR3 reads as follows: CASSPHSSSYEQYF. Here is the DNA: TGTGCCAGCAGCCCCCACAGCAGCTCCTACGAGCAGTACTTC.